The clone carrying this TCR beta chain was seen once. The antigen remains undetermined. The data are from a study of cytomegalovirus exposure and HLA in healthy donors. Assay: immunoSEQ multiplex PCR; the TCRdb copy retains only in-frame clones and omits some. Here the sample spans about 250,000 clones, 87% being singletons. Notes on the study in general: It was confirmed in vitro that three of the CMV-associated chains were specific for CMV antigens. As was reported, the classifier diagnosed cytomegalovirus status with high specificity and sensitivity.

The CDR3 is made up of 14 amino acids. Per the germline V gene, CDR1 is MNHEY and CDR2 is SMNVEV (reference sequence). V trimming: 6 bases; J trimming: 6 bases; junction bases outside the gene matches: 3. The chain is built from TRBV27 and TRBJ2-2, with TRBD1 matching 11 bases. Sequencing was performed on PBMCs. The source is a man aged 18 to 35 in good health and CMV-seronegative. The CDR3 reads CASRRTGGSGELFF. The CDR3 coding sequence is TGTGCCAGCAGACGGACAGGGGGCTCCGGGGAGCTGTTTTTT.